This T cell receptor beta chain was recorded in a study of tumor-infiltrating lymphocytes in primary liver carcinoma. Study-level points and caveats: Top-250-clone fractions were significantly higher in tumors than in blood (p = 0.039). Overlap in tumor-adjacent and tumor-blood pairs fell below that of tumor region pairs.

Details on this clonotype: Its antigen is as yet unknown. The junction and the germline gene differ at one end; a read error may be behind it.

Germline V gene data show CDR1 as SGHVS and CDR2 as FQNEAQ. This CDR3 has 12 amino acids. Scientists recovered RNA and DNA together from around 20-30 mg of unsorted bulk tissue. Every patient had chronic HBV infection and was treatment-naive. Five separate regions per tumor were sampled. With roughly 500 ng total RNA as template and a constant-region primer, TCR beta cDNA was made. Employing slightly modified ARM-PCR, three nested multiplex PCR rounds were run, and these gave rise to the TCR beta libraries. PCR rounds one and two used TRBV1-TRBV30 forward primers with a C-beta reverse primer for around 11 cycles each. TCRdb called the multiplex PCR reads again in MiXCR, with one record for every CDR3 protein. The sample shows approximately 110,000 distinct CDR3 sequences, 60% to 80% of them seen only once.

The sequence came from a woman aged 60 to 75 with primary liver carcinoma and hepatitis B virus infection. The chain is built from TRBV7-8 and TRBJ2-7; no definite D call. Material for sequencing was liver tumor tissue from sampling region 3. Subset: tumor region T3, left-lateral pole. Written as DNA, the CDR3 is TGTGCCAGCAGCTCACCCATGAGTGAGCAGAACTTC. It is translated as CASSSPMSEQNF.